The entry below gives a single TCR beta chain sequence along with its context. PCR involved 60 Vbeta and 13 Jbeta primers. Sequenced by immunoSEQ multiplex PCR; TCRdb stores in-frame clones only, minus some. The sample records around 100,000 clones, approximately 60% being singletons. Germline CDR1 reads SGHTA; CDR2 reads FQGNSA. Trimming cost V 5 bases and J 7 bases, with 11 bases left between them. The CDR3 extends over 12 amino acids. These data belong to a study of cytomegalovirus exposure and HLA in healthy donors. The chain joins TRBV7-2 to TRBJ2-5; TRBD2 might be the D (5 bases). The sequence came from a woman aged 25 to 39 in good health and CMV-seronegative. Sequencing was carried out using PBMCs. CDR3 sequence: CASSQVLGTQYF. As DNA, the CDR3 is TGTGCCAGCAGCCAAGTACTAGGGACCCAGTACTTC.